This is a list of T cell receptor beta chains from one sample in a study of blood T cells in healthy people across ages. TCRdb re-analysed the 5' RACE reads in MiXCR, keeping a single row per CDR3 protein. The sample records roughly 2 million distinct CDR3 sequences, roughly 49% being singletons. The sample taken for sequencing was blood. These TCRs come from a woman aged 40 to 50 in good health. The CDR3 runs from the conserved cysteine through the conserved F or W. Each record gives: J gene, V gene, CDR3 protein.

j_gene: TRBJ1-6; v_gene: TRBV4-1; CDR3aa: CASSQEPGPDSPLHF
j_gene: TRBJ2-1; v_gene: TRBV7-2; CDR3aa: CASSNGLGEQFF
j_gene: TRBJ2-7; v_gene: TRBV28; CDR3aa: CASSVWGSSYEQYF
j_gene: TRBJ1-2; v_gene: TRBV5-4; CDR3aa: CASSLVAGKRNYDYTF
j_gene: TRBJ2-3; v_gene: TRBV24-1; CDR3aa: CATSDRGTPTDTQYF
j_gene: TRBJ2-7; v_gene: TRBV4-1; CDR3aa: CASSQEWVQGLYEQYF
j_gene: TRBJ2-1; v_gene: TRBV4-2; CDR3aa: CASRLGTSGNNEQFF
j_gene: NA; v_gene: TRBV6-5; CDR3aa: CASSPPGGSAYEQYF
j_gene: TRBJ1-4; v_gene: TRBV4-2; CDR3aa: CASSQRALDVGKLFF
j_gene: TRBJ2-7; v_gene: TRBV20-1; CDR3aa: CSASVRGYYEQYF
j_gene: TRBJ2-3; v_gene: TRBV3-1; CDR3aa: CASSQDPVNPGGESTDTQYF
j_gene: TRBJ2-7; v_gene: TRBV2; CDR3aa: CASTLGVVDEQYF
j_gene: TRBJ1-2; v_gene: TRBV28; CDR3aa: CASSPSGWSGNYGYTF
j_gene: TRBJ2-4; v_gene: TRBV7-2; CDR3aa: CASSLAGLAGGQAPYF
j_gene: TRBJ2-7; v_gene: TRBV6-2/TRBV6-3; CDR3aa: CASSYSWEYYEQYF
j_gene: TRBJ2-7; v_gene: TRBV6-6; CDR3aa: CASRDGGPYEQYF
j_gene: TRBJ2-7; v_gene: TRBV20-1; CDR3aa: CSARDPAGGKNEQYF
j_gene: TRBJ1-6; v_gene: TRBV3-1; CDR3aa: CASSPFRANSPLHF
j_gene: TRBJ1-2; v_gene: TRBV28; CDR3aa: CAITPNPRLYGYTF
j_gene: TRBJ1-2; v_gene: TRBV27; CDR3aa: CASSVGLPGYGYTF
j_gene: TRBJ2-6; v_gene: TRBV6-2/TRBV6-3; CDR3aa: CASSGTELSGANVLTF
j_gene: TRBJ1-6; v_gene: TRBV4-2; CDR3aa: CASSQDQNRVDSPLHF